This T cell receptor (beta chain) appears in the sequencing data of a study of blood T cell repertoires in COVID-19. Study-wide background: The samples span acute and convalescent COVID-19 from the United States, Italy and Spain. PBMCs, B-cell-depleted T cells, or T cells provided the cDNA or gDNA that made up the material.

The CDR3 totals 14 residues. Trimming took off 3 bases at V and 7 bases at J, with 12 bases between the two ends. Germline V CDR1 and CDR2: SNHLY, FYNNEI. Authors' data handling: Amplification of reference gene primers was used by the study to estimate nucleated cell counts. TCRdb keeps only in-frame clones here, not all; method: immunoSEQ multiplex PCR. V, J and clone size were drawn from that table, and D and trimming were deduced from the DNA. The data contain 150,000 to 200,000 clones, around 77% of them singletons. The specimen was peripheral blood. This TCR came from a man aged 65 to 85 with acute or convalescent COVID-19. The chain employs TRBV2 and TRBJ1-4; D perhaps matches TRBD1 (6 bases). CDR3 nucleotide sequence: TGTGCCAGCAGTGATTGGGGCAGGGGTGAAAAACTGTTTTTT. Its translation: CASSDWGRGEKLFF.